The 11 T cell receptor beta chains below all came from one sample that was sequenced in a study of blood T cells in healthy people across ages (dated by TCRdb to about 2015). The library was generated by 5' RACE. The data were produced on an Illumina HiSeq 2500. A second PCR of roughly 6 to 11 cycles was run with a J-beta primer mix and a sample-barcoded 5' primer. Through fastp at Q25 and MiXCR, TCRdb rebuilt clones from the public reads, retaining in-frame beta chains. Every CDR3 protein is listed once, alongside the most common genes and DNA of its rows. For this sample there are 600,000 or so distinct CDR3 sequences; approximately 30% appear just once. 15% to 18% of the sample belongs to the ten largest clones. The sequenced material came from blood. The receptors derive from a woman aged 80 or over in good health.

The chain uses TRBV30 and TRBJ1-1; D is ambiguous. This CDR3 is 13 amino acids long. Trimming pared 0 bases from V and 1 base from J, leaving 6 bases between. Looked up from germline, CDR1 is GTSNPN and CDR2 is SVGIG (reference sequence). CDR3 bases: TGTGCCTGGAGTGTACGACAGAACACTGAAGCTTTCTTT. Translation gives CAWSVRQNTEAFF.

The V gene is TRBV7-3, the J gene TRBJ1-3; 7 bases are a match to TRBD1. CDR1 and CDR2 (germline): SGHTA, FQGTGA. The J segment lost 0 bases and the V segment lost 5 bases, leaving 19 bases of the junction unmatched. The CDR3 runs to 20 residues. CDR3 in amino acids: CASSSFRDSGILNSGNTIYF. In DNA, the CDR3 is TGTGCCAGCAGCAGCTTCCGGGACAGCGGCATACTCAACTCTGGAAACACCATATATTTT.

This clonotype was seen more than once but under ten times. The junction does not match germline at one end; this may be a read error. V is TRBV5-6 and J is TRBJ2-5; D is unclear. Germline CDR1 and CDR2: SGHDT and YYEEEE. The CDR3 totals 13 residues. CDR3 DNA sequence: TGTGCCTGCAGCTCCCCGTTTAAAGAGACCCAGTACTTC. This translates into CACSSPFKETQYF. The variable domain in full, completed from reference TRBV5-6 and TRBJ2-5, reads DAGVTQSPTHLIKTRGQQVTLRCSPKSGHDTVSWYQQALGQGPQFIFQYYEEEERQRGNFPDRFSGHQFPNYSSELNVNALLLGDSALYLCACSSPFKETQYFGPGTRLLVL.

The chain combines TRBV4-2 with TRBJ2-7; 14 nucleotides line up with TRBD2. V lost 3 bases and J lost 7; bases outside the gene matches: 8. There are 16 residues in the CDR3. Looked up from germline, CDR1 is LGHNA and CDR2 is YNFKEQ. Here the CDR3 DNA reads TGTGCCAGCAGCCAGAGGACTAGCGGGGGGTTTCCGGAGCAGTACTTC. Amino acid sequence: CASSQRTSGGFPEQYF.

This clonotype came up many times. The chain combines TRBV2 with TRBJ2-5; 8 bases match TRBD1. The germline gives CDR1 SNHLY, CDR2 FYNNEI. V lost 4 bases and J lost 1; bases outside the gene matches: 5. The CDR3 consists of 15 residues. This CDR3 reads CASSGRDRTQETQYF. For the CDR3, the DNA is TGTGCCAGCAGTGGCCGGGACAGGACCCAAGAGACCCAGTACTTC.

This clonotype was detected many times. The chain joins TRBV5-1 to TRBJ2-5; 15 nucleotides match TRBD2. The CDR3 has 16 residues. V lost 2 bases, J lost 2 bases, and 1 base stayed unmatched. The germline V gene encodes CDR1 SGHRS and CDR2 YFSETQ. The CDR3 region is CASSFGLAGGQETQYF. In DNA form, the CDR3 reads TGCGCCAGCAGCTTTGGACTAGCGGGGGGGCAAGAGACCCAGTACTTC.

This clonotype occurred many times. The chain combines TRBV29-1 with TRBJ2-7; D not resolved. Germline V gives CDR1 SQVTM, CDR2 ANQGSEA. The CDR3 loop spans 13 amino acids. Trimming pared 7 bases from V and 7 bases from J, leaving 20 bases between. CDR3 region: CSAAGSYEVEQYF. DNA for the CDR3: TGCAGCGCCGCCGGATCCTACGAAGTGGAGCAGTACTTC.

The chain employs TRBV11-2 and TRBJ2-1; 9 nucleotides agree with TRBD2. Judging by the DNA end, TRBJ2-7 fits better; the J call may be wrong. Germline CDR1 is SGHAT and CDR2 is FQNNGV. The CDR3 is 15 residues long. In nucleotides, the CDR3 is TGTGCCAGCAGCAGAGGACTAGCGTTGTACAATGAGCAGTACTTC. Translation gives CASSRGLALYNEQYF.

This clonotype was seen repeatedly, ten times or more. The chain joins TRBV18 to TRBJ2-1; unclear D gene. Trimming removed 1 base from V and 0 bases from J, with 10 bases in between. Germline CDR1 reads KGHSH; CDR2 reads LQKENI. This CDR3 is 16 amino acids long. CDR3 nucleotide sequence: TGTGCCAGCTCACCACTGACTGCACCCTCCTACAATGAGCAGTTCTTC. Translation gives CASSPLTAPSYNEQFF.

With respect to this clonotype: Being one base from a much bigger clone, this may be a read error. The chain couples TRBV11-2 to TRBJ2-1, with D tentatively TRBD1 or TRBD2 (6 bases each). This CDR3 region has 16 residues. V lost 1 base, J lost 3 bases, and 13 bases lay in between. Germline CDR1 and CDR2: SGHAT and FQNNGV. In DNA form, the CDR3 reads TGTGCCAGCAGCTTAGGTAGCGAGGGGGGCTACAATGAGCAGTTCTTC. Amino acid sequence: CASSLGSEGGYNEQFF.

In this sample, this clonotype turned up many times. The chain couples TRBV10-3 to TRBJ2-5, with a possible D match to TRBD2 (6 bases). V was trimmed by 0 bases and J by 1 base, leaving 6 bases between them. CDR1 is ENHRY, CDR2 SYGVKD, per germline. This CDR3 has 14 amino acids. The CDR3: CAISESAGQETQYF. CDR3 DNA: TGTGCCATCAGTGAGTCAGCGGGCCAAGAGACCCAGTACTTC.